Listed below are T cell receptor beta chains from one sample, sequenced in a study of T-cell reconstitution after alpha-beta-depleted transplantation in children. MiXCR, run by TCRdb on the PCR reads, gives a single entry per CDR3 protein. The sample lists a few hundred thousand distinct CDR3 sequences; over 9% were seen once. The sample was PBMCs, taken before TCRalphabeta/CD19-depleted stem cell transplant. These receptors originate from a boy younger than two with acute myeloid leukemia, due to receive a stem cell transplant. The CDR3 runs from the conserved cysteine through the conserved F or W. A D gene is named only where the DNA matches it firmly. Size is omitted from some rows. Given values are once, few, many or a class for expanded clones.

TRBV3-1	many	TRBJ2-1	TRBD2	TGTGCCAGCAGCCAAGAGGGGTTTCTAGCGGGGGGGCCGAATGAGCAGTTCTTC	CASSQEGFLAGGPNEQFF
TRBV4-2	many	TRBJ2-2	.	TGTGCCAGCAGCCCCCGTGCAGGGGCCGCCGGGGAGCTGTTTTTT	CASSPRAGAAGELFF
TRBV7-2	many	TRBJ2-2	TRBD2	TGTGCCAGCAGCTTGCTAGCGGGAGGGCCGGGCACCGGGGAGCTGTTTTTT	CASSLLAGGPGTGELFF
TRBV5-6	many	TRBJ1-6	.	TGTGCCAGCAGCTTGGGGGACTCTGGAATTTATTCACCCCTCCACTTT	CASSLGDSGIYSPLHF
TRBV7-6	many	TRBJ2-2	TRBD1	TGTGCCAGCAGTTGGAAACAGGGGGCCGGGGAGCTGTTTTTT	CASSWKQGAGELFF
TRBV7-9	many	TRBJ2-3	TRBD1	TGTGCCAGCACTTGGACAGGGGTGACAGATACGCAGTATTTT	CASTWTGVTDTQYF
TRBV7-8	many	TRBJ2-7	.	TGTGCCAGCAGCCCCCCAGCGTATAACTCCTACGAGCAGTACTTC	CASSPPAYNSYEQYF
TRBV15	many	TRBJ2-3	.	TGTGCCACCAGCAGAGCACAGGGTGTTTTTCCAGATACGCAGTATTTT	CATSRAQGVFPDTQYF
TRBV5-4	many	TRBJ2-1	TRBD2	TGTGCCAGCAGCTTAACCGGGACTAGCGGGAGGGCCGGGTCCTACAATGAGCAGTTCTTC	CASSLTGTSGRAGSYNEQFF
TRBV20-1	few	TRBJ2-1	TRBD2	TGCAGTGCTTATCGACTAGCGGGTCACAATGAGCAGTTCTTC	CSAYRLAGHNEQFF
TRBV14	many	TRBJ2-1	.	TGTGCCAGCAGCCAAGTGAGTAGCGGCGATGAGCAGTTCTTC	CASSQVSSGDEQFF
TRBV19	.	TRBJ1-5	.	TGTGCCAGTAGTATGCGCAATCAGCCCCAGCATTTT	CASSMRNQPQHF
TRBV18	few	TRBJ2-1	.	TGTGCCAGCTCACCGCGGCTAGTCTATGAGCAGTTCTTC	CASSPRLVYEQFF
TRBV5-1	many	TRBJ2-2	.	TGCGCCAGCAGCTTTGACGGCGCGAACACCGGGGAGCTGTTTTTT	CASSFDGANTGELFF
TRBV7-6	.	TRBJ2-1	.	TGTGCCAGCAGCTTAGGTAGCTGGAGGTACAATGAGCAGTTCTTC	CASSLGSWRYNEQFF
TRBV14	many	TRBJ2-3	.	TGTGCCAGCAGCCAAGAAGTGGGGGGGCCCTCGGATACGCAGTATTTT	CASSQEVGGPSDTQYF
TRBV6-1	.	TRBJ2-7	.	TGTGCCAGCAGTGTGCCGGGACACTTCTACGAGCAGTACTTC	CASSVPGHFYEQYF
TRBV29-1	many	TRBJ2-7	.	TGCAGCGTTGAAGAGGCTATCCCCTACGAGCAGTACTTC	CSVEEAIPYEQYF
TRBV7-8	many	TRBJ1-1	.	TGTGCCAGCAGCTTACAACAGATGAACACTGAAGCTTTCTTT	CASSLQQMNTEAFF
TRBV10-3	few	TRBJ2-7	.	TGTGCCATCAGTGACTTAAAGGCCTACGAGCAGTACTTC	CAISDLKAYEQYF
TRBV10-3	once	TRBJ2-5	.	TGTGCCATCAGTGAAGGCGAGGAGCTAAAAGAGACCCAGTACTTC	CAISEGEELKETQYF
TRBV7-6	.	TRBJ1-6	.	TGTGCCAGCAGCTTAAAGGGCGGCACCCCCTCCTATAATTCACCCCTCCACTTT	CASSLKGGTPSYNSPLHF
TRBV28	many	TRBJ2-7	TRBD1	TGTGCCAGCAGTTTCTTGGTGGGCAGGGGGAAAAGGTTAAGCTACGAGCAGTACTTC	CASSFLVGRGKRLSYEQYF
TRBV12-3/TRBV12-4	many	TRBJ1-3	.	TGTGCCAGCAGTTTGGCCGTGGGTAGTCGAAACACCATATATTTT	CASSLAVGSRNTIYF
TRBV13	.	TRBJ2-5	TRBD1	TGTGCCAGCAGCACCCTTGACAGGGGTCAAGAGACCCAGTACTTC	CASSTLDRGQETQYF
TRBV12-3/TRBV12-4	many	TRBJ2-2	TRBD2	TGTGCCAGCAGCCCCCCTAGACTAGCGGACACCGGGGAGCTGTTTTTT	CASSPPRLADTGELFF
TRBV5-8	.	TRBJ2-5	TRBD1	TGTGCCAGCGGTTGGGACAGGGGGCACCAAGAGACCCAGTACTTC	CASGWDRGHQETQYF
TRBV20-1	many	TRBJ2-5	.	TGCAGTGCCTTAGTTGGACAAGAGACCCAGTACTTC	CSALVGQETQYF
TRBV6-1	few	TRBJ2-5	TRBD1	TGTGCCAGCAGTCGATCTACAGGGGTTGGGGAGACCCAGTACTTC	CASSRSTGVGETQYF
TRBV5-1	many	TRBJ2-5	.	TGCGCCAGCAGCTTGGGGTGGGCAGAAGAGACCCAGTACTTC	CASSLGWAEETQYF
TRBV15	.	TRBJ2-3	.	TGTGCCACCAGCAGAGATTATGTGGATACGCAGTATTTT	CATSRDYVDTQYF
TRBV11-2	.	TRBJ2-5	TRBD2	TGTGCCAGCAGCCCCGAAGCGGGAGCGGGCCAAGAGACCCAGTACTTC	CASSPEAGAGQETQYF
TRBV12-3/TRBV12-4	many	TRBJ2-1	.	TGTGCCAGCAGTACCCAGGGCAATGAGCAGTTCTTC	CASSTQGNEQFF
TRBV6-5	many	TRBJ2-4	.	TGTGCCAGCAGTTTTGTCGGTGTAGCCAAAAACATTCAGTACTTC	CASSFVGVAKNIQYF
TRBV11-2	many	TRBJ1-6	.	TGTGCCAGCAACCAACCCCCGGGAGGTCTCCACTTT	CASNQPPGGLHF
TRBV10-3	many	TRBJ1-5	.	TGTGCCATCAGTGAGTCACAGCGTAGCAATCAGCCCCAGCATTTT	CAISESQRSNQPQHF
TRBV2	many	TRBJ1-2	.	TGTGCCAGCAGCCCCCGCCGGGGAGGAGGCGGCTACACCTTC	CASSPRRGGGGYTF
TRBV20-1	few	TRBJ2-7	.	TGCAGTGCTCCTATAATGGGGGAGGAAGGCTACGAGCAGTACTTC	CSAPIMGEEGYEQYF
TRBV28	few	TRBJ2-7	.	TGTGCCAGCAGTATGCAGGGTTCCTACGAGCAGTACTTC	CASSMQGSYEQYF
TRBV12-3/TRBV12-4	many	TRBJ1-3	.	TGTGCCAGCAATTTTCTGGCAGGGCGAAACACCATATATTTT	CASNFLAGRNTIYF
TRBV6-1	.	TRBJ2-1	TRBD2	TGTGCCAGCGAAGGACGGAGCGGGATTATCCATGAGCAGTTCTTC	CASEGRSGIIHEQFF
TRBV28	many	TRBJ2-4	.	TGTGCCAGCAGTATACATGCGAGGATAGCCAAAAACATTCAGTACTTC	CASSIHARIAKNIQYF
TRBV7-3	many	TRBJ2-1	.	TGTGCCAGCAGCCTACGTTGGGAGAACCACAATGAGCAGTTCTTC	CASSLRWENHNEQFF
TRBV5-1	many	TRBJ2-2	.	TGCGCCAGCAGCTGGGGCGTCACCGGGGAGCTGTTTTTT	CASSWGVTGELFF
TRBV12-5	.	TRBJ2-6	.	TGTGCTAGTGGTTTGGCGCGGGCTCCTGGGGCCAACGTCCTGACTTTC	CASGLARAPGANVLTF
TRBV27	many	TRBJ2-7	.	TGTGCCAGCAGTACCGGACGGCTGTACTACGAGCAGTACTTC	CASSTGRLYYEQYF
TRBV12-3/TRBV12-4	many	TRBJ2-3	TRBD2	TGTGCCAGCAGTTTCCGGCTAGCGGGGGGCGCTAGCACAGATACGCAGTATTTT	CASSFRLAGGASTDTQYF
TRBV7-2	many	TRBJ1-5	.	TGTGCCAGCAGCACAGCAATCAATCAGCCCCAGCATTTT	CASSTAINQPQHF
TRBV28	many	TRBJ2-7	TRBD2	TGTGCCAGCAGTTTGGCGCGCGGGAGGCGAGAGCAGTACTTC	CASSLARGRREQYF
TRBV5-4	many	TRBJ2-2	.	TGTGCCAGCAGCTTTCGAGGGGTCGTAGCCGGGGAGCTGTTTTTT	CASSFRGVVAGELFF